The sequence of this T cell receptor beta chain was determined in a study of CD8+CD57+ T cells in acquired aplastic anemia. The wider study: Sorted CD4+ and CD8+ cells gave a mean 3.2 ug DNA, range about 0.19 to 27.4 ug.

Turning to this clonotype: The antigen is unknown.

Deletions cut 9 bases from V and 3 bases from J, with 15 bases between. The CDR3 loop spans 13 amino acids. The germline V gene encodes CDR1 LGHNA and CDR2 YNFKEQ. All patients picked for sequencing had shown, by flow cytometry, an expansion of CD8+CD57+ cells. Patients had not yet gotten any therapy when their blood was taken for sampling. Findings and caveats of the study: Both patients and controls carried the same twenty-nine CD8+ CDR3 sequences.

TCR beta VDJ and CDR3 profiles were obtained from a genomic DNA template. TCRdb re-analysed the reads in MiXCR, keeping a single row per CDR3 protein. The table includes about 200,000 distinct CDR3 sequences, roughly two thirds detected once. The chain is built from TRBV4-2 and TRBJ2-7, with D possibly being TRBD1 (6 bases). Sequences were obtained from sorted CD4+, CD8+, or CD8+CD57+ T cells (not recorded which) from PBMCs. The origin of this receptor is a human donor with aplastic anemia. The chain's CDR3 is CASSKQGIYEQYF. CDR3 sequence (DNA): TGTGCCAGTAGTAAACAGGGTATCTACGAGCAGTACTTC.